The rows below give T cell receptor beta chains drawn from one sample of a study of OX40 agonist ivuxolimab in advanced cancers. Using immunoSEQ multiplex PCR, the repertoire was profiled, and TCRdb retains in-frame clones only, with some absent. The data show about 62,000 clones, with 80% to 95% seen just once and over 10% held by the top ten. Sample: CD4+ or CD8+ T cells sorted from blood, taken in a trial of the OX40 agonist ivuxolimab. The source is an adult with an advanced solid tumor such as melanoma, head and neck, liver or kidney cancer. The CDR3 runs from the conserved cysteine through the conserved F or W. A D gene is named only where the DNA matches it firmly. Some rows have no size entry. The others give once, few or many, or a class for an expanded clone.

size: once
D: TRBD1
J: TRBJ1-1
V: TRBV10-3
DNA: TGTGCCATCAGAGCCGGGACAGGGATGAACACTGAAGCTTTCTTT
CDR3: CAIRAGTGMNTEAFF

size: .
D: TRBD1
J: TRBJ1-1
V: TRBV7-3
DNA: TGTGCCAGCAGCTCGTCAGGGACAGGGGCTGAAGCTTTCTTT
CDR3: CASSSSGTGAEAFF

size: .
D: .
J: TRBJ2-7
V: TRBV5-1
DNA: TGCGCCAGCAGCTTGGTCGGGGGTCCCGCCTACGAGCAGTACTTC
CDR3: CASSLVGGPAYEQYF

size: .
D: TRBD1
J: TRBJ2-3
V: TRBV7-6
DNA: TGTGCCAGCAGCTTAGGGACAGGGACAGATACGCAGTATTTT
CDR3: CASSLGTGTDTQYF

size: .
D: .
J: TRBJ1-4
V: TRBV9
DNA: TGTGCCAGCAGCGGGAGCGGCCCGAATGAAAAACTGTTTTTT
CDR3: CASSGSGPNEKLFF

size: .
D: TRBD1
J: TRBJ2-5
V: TRBV29-1
DNA: TGCAGCGTGGGGGACAGCCAAGAGACCCAGTACTTC
CDR3: CSVGDSQETQYF

size: .
D: .
J: TRBJ2-3
V: TRBV5-4
DNA: TGTGCCAGCAGCTTTACAGATACGCAGTATTTT
CDR3: CASSFTDTQYF

size: .
D: TRBD1
J: TRBJ2-1
V: TRBV29-1
DNA: TGCAGCGTTGAAGGGCCGAGACAGGGAGACAATGAGCAGTTCTTC
CDR3: CSVEGPRQGDNEQFF

size: .
D: .
J: TRBJ2-3
V: TRBV6-5
DNA: TGTGCCAGCAGGGCGGGGAGTTTCCCAGATACGCAGTATTTT
CDR3: CASRAGSFPDTQYF

size: .
D: .
J: TRBJ2-3
V: TRBV9
DNA: TGTGCCAGCAGCGTAGAGGTCGCAGATACGCAGTATTTT
CDR3: CASSVEVADTQYF

size: .
D: .
J: TRBJ2-5
V: TRBV7-9
DNA: TGTGCCAGCAGCTTAGTGAGCACTAGGACCGAACAGACCCAGTACTTC
CDR3: CASSLVSTRTEQTQYF

size: .
D: .
J: TRBJ1-1
V: TRBV7-9
DNA: TGTGCCAGCAGCTTTTTACCCACTGAAGCTTTCTTT
CDR3: CASSFLPTEAFF

size: .
D: .
J: TRBJ1-2
V: TRBV29-1
DNA: TGCAGCGTTGTAAGTCCACAGAGCTATGGCTACACCTTC
CDR3: CSVVSPQSYGYTF

size: .
D: .
J: TRBJ1-1
V: TRBV27
DNA: TGTGCCAGCAGTTTGAGTCTTAACACTGAAGCTTTCTTT
CDR3: CASSLSLNTEAFF

size: .
D: .
J: TRBJ2-7
V: TRBV7-9
DNA: TGTGCCAGCAGCGCGCAGGGATCCTACGAGCAGTACTTC
CDR3: CASSAQGSYEQYF

size: .
D: .
J: TRBJ2-3
V: TRBV7-3
DNA: TGTGCCAGCAGCCCAACGGGCTCTACAACAGATACGCAGTATTTT
CDR3: CASSPTGSTTDTQYF

size: .
D: .
J: TRBJ1-1
V: TRBV4-3
DNA: TGCGCCAGCAGCCAAGGCGGAGAAAACACTGAAGCTTTCTTT
CDR3: CASSQGGENTEAFF

size: .
D: .
J: TRBJ1-1
V: TRBV5-1
DNA: TGCGCCAGCAGCTTGGGAGTAGGGTCGAACACTGAAGCTTTCTTT
CDR3: CASSLGVGSNTEAFF

size: .
D: .
J: TRBJ2-3
V: TRBV6-5
DNA: TGTGCCAGCAGTTACGATGGTGGCGGGTCCACAGATACGCAGTATTTT
CDR3: CASSYDGGGSTDTQYF

size: .
D: .
J: TRBJ2-2
V: TRBV28
DNA: TGTGCCGGCTCGCAGCGAATCACCGGGGAGCTGTTTTTT
CDR3: CAGSQRITGELFF

size: .
D: .
J: TRBJ2-2
V: TRBV27
DNA: TGTGCCAGCAGTTTCGGCAGCGCGAACACCGGGGAGCTGTTTTTT
CDR3: CASSFGSANTGELFF

size: .
D: .
J: TRBJ1-2
V: TRBV19
DNA: TGTGCCAGTAAAGTGCCCTACGCTAACTATGGCTACACCTTC
CDR3: CASKVPYANYGYTF

size: .
D: .
J: TRBJ2-7
V: TRBV20-1
DNA: TGCAGTGCCAGGATCTCCTACGAGCAGTACTTC
CDR3: CSARISYEQYF

size: .
D: .
J: TRBJ1-4
V: TRBV7-9
DNA: TGTGCCAGCAGCGGTCCCGGGACACCTTACTCTAATGAAAAACTGTTTTTT
CDR3: CASSGPGTPYSNEKLFF

size: .
D: .
J: TRBJ2-7
V: TRBV11-2
DNA: TGTGCCAGCAGCTTAGATCGGGGAATAGGACGCGAGCAGTACTTC
CDR3: CASSLDRGIGREQYF

size: .
D: TRBD1
J: TRBJ1-2
V: TRBV6-6
DNA: TGTGCCAGCACATCACAGGGGGCGCGGGATGGCTACACCTTC
CDR3: CASTSQGARDGYTF

size: .
D: .
J: TRBJ2-1
V: TRBV5-1
DNA: TGCGCCAGCAGCTCGGTTGGGAGGTCTGTCGATGAGCAGTTCTTC
CDR3: CASSSVGRSVDEQFF